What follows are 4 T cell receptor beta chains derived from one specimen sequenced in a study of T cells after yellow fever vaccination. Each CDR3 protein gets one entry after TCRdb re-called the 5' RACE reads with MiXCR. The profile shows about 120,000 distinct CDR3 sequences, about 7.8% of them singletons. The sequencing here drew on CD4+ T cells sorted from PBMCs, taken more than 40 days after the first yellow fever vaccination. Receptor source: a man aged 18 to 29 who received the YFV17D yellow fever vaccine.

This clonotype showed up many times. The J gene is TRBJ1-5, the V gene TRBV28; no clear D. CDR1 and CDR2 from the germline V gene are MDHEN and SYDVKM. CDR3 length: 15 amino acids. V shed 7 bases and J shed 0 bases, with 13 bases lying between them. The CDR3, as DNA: TGTGCCAGCACCTTGGGCGGGGATAGCAATCAGCCCCAGCATTTT. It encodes CASTLGGDSNQPQHF.

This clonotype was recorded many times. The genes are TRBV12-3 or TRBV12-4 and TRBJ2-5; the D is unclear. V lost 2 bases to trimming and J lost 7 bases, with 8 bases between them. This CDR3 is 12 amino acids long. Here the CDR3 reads CASSLSHGTQYF. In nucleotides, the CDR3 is TGTGCCAGCAGTTTATCCCATGGGACCCAGTACTTC.

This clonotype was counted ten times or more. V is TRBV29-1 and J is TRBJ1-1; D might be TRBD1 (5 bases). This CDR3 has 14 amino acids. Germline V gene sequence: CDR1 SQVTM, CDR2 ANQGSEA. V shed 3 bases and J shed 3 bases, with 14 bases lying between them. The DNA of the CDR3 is TGCAGCGTTGACGGGGGACCTCTGGACACTGAAGCTTTCTTT. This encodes CSVDGGPLDTEAFF.

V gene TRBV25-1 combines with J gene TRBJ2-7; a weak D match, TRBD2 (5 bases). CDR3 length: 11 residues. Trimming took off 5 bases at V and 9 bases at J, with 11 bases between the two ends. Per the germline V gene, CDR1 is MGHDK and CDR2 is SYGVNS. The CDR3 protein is CASSTPRGQYV. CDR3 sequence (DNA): TGTGCCAGCAGTACGCCTCGGGGGCAGTACGTC.